This T cell receptor (beta chain) originates from a study of blood T cell repertoires in COVID-19. Study in general: The origin of the acute and convalescent COVID-19 samples was the United States, Italy and Spain. From T cells, B-cell-depleted T cells, or PBMCs came the material, which was cDNA or gDNA.

This clone was seen a few times. The CDR3 loop spans 13 amino acids. Germline loops: CDR1 LNHDA, CDR2 SQIVND (reference sequence). In the original workflow: Using reference gene primer amplification, nucleated cell counts were estimated. Some clones are missing from TCRdb's copy, which holds only in-frame ones; the method was immunoSEQ multiplex PCR. The V and J calls and clone size are taken from that table; D and trimming were inferred from the DNA. The table has around 200,000 clones, 83% seen once. The V call is TRBV19, the J call TRBJ1-1; 10 nucleotides agree with TRBD1. Specimen: peripheral blood. The sequence came from a woman in her fifties or sixties with acute or convalescent COVID-19. The DNA of the CDR3 is TGTGGGACAGGGGGAGACCTGAACACTGAAGCTTTCTTT. Encoded protein: CGTGGDLNTEAFF.